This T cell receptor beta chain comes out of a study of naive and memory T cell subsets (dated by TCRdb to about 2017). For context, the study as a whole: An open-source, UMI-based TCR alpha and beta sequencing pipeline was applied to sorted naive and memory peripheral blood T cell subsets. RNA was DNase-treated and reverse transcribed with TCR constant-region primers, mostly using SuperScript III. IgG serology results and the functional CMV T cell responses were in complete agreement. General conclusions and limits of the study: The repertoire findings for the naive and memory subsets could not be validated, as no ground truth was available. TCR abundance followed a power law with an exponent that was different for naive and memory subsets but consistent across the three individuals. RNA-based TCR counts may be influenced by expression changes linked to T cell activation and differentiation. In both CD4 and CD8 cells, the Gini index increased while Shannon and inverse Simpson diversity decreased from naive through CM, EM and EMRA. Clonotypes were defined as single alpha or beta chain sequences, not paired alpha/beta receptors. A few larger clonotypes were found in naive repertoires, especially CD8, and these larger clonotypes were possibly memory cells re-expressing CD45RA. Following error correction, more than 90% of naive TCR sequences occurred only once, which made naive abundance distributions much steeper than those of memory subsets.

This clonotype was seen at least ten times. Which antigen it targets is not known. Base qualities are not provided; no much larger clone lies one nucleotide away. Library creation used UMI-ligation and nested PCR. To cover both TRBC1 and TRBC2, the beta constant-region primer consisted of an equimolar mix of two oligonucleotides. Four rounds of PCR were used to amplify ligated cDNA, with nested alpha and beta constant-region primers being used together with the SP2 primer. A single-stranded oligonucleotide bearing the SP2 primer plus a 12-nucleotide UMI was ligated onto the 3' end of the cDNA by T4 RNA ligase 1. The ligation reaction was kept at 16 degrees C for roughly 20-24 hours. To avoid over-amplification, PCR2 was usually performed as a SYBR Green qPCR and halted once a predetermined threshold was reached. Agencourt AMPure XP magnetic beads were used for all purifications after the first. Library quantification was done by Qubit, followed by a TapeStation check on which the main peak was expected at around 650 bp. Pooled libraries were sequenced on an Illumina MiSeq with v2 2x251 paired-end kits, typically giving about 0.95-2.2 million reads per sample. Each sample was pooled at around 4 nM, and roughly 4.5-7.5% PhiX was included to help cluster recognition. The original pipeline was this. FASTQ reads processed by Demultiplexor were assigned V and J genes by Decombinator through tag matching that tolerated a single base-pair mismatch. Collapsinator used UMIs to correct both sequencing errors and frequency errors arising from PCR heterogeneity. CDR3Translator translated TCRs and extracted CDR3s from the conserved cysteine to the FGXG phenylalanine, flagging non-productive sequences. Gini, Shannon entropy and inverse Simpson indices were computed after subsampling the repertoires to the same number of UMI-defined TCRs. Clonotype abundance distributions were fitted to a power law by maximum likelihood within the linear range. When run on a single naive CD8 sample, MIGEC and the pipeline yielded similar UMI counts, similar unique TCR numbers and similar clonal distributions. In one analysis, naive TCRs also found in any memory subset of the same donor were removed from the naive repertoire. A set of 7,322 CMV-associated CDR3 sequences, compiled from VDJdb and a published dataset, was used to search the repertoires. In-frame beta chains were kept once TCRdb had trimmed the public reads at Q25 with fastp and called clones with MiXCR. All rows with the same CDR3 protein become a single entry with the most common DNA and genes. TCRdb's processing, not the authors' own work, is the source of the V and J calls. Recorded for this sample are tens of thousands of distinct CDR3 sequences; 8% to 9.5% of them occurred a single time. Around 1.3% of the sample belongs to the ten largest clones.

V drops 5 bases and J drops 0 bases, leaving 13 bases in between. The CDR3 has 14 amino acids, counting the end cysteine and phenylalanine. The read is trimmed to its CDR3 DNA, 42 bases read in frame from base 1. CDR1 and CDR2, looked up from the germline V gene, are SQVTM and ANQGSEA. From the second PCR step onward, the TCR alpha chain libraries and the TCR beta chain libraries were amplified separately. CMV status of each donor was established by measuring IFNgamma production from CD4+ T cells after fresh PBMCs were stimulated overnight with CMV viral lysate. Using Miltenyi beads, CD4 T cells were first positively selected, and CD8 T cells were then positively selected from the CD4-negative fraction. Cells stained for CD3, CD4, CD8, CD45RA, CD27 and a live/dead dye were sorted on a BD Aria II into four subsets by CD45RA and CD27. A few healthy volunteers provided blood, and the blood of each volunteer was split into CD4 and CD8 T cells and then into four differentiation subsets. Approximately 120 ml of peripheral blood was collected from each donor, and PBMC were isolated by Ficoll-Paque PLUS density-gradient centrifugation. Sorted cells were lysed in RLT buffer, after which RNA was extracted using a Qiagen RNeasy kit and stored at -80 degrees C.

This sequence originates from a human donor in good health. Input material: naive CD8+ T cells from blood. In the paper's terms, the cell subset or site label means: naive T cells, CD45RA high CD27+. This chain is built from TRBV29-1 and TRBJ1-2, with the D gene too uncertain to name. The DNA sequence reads TGCAGCGTTATACTCCAGGATTCTAACTATGGCTACACCTTC. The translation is CSVILQDSNYGYTF.